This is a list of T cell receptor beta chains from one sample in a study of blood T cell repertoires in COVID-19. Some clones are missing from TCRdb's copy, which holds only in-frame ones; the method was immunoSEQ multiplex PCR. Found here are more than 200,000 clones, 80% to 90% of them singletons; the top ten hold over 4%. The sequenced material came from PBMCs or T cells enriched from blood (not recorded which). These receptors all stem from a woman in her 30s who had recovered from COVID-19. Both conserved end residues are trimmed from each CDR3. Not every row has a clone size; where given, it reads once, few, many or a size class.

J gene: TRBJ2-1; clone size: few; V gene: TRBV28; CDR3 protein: ASSWDPQGLAGVF
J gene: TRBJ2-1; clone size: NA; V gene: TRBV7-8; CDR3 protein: ASRGFGYNEQF
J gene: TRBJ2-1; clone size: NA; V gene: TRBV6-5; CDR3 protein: ASSLSGGTNEQF
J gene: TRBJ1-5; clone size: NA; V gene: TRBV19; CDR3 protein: ATSSAGSNQPQH
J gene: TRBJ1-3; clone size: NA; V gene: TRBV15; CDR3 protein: ATSRDRGSGNTIY
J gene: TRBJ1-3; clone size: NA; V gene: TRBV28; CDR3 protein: ASSSTLLDRVTRRSGNTIY
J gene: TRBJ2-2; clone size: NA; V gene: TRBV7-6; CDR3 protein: ASSPRTGTNTGELF
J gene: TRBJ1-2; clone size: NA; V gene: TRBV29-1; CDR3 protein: SVPSLLYGYT
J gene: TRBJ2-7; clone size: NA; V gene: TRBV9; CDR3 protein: ASSVLPGQGFEQY
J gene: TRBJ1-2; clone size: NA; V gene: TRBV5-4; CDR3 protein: ASSSQGLGGYT
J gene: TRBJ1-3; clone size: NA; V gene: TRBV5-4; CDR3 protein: ASSLRSPGTSGNTIY
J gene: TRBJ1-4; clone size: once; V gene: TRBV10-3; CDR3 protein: ATGQVPRRDEKLF
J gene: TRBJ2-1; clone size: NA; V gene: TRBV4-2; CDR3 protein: ASSLEGLADYNEQF
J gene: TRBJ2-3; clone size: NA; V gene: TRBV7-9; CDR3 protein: ASSSDFGADTQY
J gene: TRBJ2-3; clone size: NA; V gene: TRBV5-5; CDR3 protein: ASSLDGKSTDTQY
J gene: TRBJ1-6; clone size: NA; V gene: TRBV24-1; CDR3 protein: ATLEGRSSYNSPLH
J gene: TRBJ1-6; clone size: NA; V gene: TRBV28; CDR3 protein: ASSPNSPLH
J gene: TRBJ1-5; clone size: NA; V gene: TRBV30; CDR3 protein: AWSVAATLTNPQH
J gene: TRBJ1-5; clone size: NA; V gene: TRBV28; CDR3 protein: ASSLFSGNQPQH
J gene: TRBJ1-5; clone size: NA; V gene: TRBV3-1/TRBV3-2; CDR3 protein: ASSPGGGKNQPQH
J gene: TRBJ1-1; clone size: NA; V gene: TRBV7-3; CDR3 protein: ASSRRENTEAF
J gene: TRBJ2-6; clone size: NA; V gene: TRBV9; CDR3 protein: ASSVGAGGPSGANVLT
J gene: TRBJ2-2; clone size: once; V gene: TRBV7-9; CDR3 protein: ASSLVGGSTNTGELF
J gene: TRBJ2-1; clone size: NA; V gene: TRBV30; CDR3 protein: AVWGLAGVNEQF
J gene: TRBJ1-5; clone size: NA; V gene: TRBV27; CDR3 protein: ASSLSYRQGGNQPQH
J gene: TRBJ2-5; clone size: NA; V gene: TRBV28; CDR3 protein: ATRGQGAGETQY
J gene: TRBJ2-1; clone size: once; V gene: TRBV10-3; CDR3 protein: ATGGRNYNEQF
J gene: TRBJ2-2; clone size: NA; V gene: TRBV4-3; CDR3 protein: ASSSLAAGGPNTGELF
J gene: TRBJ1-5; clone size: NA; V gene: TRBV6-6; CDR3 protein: ASSYPGQGDQPQH
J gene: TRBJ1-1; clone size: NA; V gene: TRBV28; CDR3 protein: ASSSSALGNTEAF
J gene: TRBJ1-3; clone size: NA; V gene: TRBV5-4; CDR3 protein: ASSFNRDSLGNTIY
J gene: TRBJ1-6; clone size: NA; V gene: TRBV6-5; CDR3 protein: ASSYRAGDNSPLH
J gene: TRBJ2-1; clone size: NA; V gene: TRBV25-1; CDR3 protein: ASSPRGIDEQF
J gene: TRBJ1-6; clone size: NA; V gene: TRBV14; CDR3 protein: ASSVGEGVLH
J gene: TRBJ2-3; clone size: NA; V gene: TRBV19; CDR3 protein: ASSGQLSSTDTQY
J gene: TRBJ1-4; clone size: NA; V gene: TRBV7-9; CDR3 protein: ASSPSGAGVNEKLF
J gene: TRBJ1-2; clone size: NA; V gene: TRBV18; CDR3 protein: ASSPGTKANYGYT
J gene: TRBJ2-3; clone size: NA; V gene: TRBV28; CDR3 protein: ASTDNSGKGTDTQY
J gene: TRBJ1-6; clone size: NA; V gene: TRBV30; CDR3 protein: AWSVGSSYNSPLH
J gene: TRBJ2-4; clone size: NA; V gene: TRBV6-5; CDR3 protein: ASSSDITKNIQY
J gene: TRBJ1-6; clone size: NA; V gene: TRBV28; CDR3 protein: ASKMPGSSYNSPLH
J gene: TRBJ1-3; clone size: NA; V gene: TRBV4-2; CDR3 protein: ASSQGDRGAGNTIY
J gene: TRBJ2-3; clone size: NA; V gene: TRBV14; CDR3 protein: ASSQEEPLQGSTDTQY
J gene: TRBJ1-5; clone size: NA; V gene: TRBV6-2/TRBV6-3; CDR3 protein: ASSPGQSNQPQH
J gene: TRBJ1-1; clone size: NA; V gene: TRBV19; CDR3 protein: ASSIERSGKAF
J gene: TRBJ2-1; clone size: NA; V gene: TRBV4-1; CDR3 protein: ASSQKLAGVTNEQF